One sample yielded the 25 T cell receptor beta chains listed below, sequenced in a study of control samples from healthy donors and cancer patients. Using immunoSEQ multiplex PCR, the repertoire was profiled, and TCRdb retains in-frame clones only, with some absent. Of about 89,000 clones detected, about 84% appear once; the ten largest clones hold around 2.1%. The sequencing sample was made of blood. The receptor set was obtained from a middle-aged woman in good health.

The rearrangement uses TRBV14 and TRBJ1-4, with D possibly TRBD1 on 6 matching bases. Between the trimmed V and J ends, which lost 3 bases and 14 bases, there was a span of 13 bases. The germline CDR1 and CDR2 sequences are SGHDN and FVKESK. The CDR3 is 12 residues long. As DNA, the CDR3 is TGTGCCAGCAGCCAGTCAGACAGGCTGCTGTTTTTT. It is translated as CASSQSDRLLFF.

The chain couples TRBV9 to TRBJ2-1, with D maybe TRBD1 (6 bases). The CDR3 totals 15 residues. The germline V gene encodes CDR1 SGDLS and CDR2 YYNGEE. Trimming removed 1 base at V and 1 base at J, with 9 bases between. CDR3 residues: CASSVKTGSYNEQFF. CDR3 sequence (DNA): TGTGCCAGCAGCGTAAAGACAGGTTCCTACAATGAGCAGTTCTTC.

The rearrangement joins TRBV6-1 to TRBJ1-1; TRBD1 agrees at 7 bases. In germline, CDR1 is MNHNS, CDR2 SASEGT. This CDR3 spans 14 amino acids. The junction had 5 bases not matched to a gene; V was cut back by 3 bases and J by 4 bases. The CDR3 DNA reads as TGTGCCAGCAGTGAGAGACAGGGCCTCACTGAAGCTTTCTTT. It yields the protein CASSERQGLTEAFF.

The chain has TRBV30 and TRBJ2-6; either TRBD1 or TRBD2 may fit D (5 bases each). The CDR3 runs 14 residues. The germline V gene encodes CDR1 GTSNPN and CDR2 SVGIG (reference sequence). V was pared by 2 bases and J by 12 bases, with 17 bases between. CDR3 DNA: TGTGCCTGGAGTTCAGGGACGGACCCTGCCGTCCTGACTTTC. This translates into CAWSSGTDPAVLTF. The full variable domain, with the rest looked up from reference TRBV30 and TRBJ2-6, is SQTIHQWPATLVQPVGSPLSLECTVEGTSNPNLYWYRQAAGRGLQLLFYSVGIGQISSEVPQNLSASRPQDRQFILSSKKLLLSDSGFYLCAWSSGTDPAVLTFGAGSRLTVL.

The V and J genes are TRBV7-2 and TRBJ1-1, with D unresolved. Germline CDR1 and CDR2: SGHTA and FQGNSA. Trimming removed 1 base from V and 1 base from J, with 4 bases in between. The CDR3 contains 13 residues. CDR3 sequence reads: CASSLEENTEAFF. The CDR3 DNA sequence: TGTGCCAGCAGCTTAGAGGAGAACACTGAAGCTTTCTTT.

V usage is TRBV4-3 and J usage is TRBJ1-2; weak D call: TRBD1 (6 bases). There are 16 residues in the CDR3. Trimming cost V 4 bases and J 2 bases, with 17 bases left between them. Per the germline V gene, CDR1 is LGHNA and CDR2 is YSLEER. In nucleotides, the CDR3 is TGCGCCAGCAGCCTCCAACGGGGGGGCGCGAACTATGGCTACACCTTC. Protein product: CASSLQRGGANYGYTF.

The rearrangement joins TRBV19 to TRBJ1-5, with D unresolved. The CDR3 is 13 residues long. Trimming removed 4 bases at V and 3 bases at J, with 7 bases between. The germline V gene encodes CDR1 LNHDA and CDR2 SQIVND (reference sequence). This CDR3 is CASSTYTNQPQHF. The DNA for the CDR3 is TGTGCCAGTAGTACCTACACCAATCAGCCCCAGCATTTT.

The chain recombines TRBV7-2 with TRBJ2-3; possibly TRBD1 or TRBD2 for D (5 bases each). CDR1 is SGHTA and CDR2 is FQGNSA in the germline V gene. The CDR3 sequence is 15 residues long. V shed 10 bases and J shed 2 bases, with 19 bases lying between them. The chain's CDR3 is CAIYPGQLITDTQYF. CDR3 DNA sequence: TGTGCCATTTACCCGGGGCAGCTGATCACAGATACGCAGTATTTT. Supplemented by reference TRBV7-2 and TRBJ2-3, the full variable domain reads GAGVSQSPSNKVTEKGKDVELRCDPISGHTALYWYRQSLGQGLEFLIYFQGNSAPDKSGLPSDRFSAERTGGSVSTLTIQRTQQEDSAVYLCAIYPGQLITDTQYFGPGTRLTVL.

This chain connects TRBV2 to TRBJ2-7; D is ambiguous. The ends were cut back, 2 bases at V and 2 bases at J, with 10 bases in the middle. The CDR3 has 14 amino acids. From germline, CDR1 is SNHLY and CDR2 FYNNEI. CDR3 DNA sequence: TGTGCCAGCAGTGAAACCAATAACCCCTACGAGCAGTACTTC. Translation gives CASSETNNPYEQYF.

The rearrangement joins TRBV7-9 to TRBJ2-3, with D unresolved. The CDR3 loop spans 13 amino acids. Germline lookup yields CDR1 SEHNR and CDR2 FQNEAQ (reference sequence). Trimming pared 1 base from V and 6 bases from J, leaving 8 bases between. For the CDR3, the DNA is TGTGCCAGCAGCTTAGATGGCCCGGATACGCAGTATTTT. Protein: CASSLDGPDTQYF.

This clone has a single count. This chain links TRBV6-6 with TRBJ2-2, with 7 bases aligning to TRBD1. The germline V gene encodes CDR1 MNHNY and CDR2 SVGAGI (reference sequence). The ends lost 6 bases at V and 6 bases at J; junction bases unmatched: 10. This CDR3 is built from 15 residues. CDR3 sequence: CASRPTGNGAGELFF. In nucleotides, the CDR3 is TGTGCCAGCAGGCCGACAGGGAATGGTGCCGGGGAGCTGTTTTTT.

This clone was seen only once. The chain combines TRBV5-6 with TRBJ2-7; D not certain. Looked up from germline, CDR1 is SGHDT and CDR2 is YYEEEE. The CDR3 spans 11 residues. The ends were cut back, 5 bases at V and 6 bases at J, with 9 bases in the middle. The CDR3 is CASSYLSEQYF. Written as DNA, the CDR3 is TGTGCCAGCAGTTACCTCTCCGAGCAGTACTTC.

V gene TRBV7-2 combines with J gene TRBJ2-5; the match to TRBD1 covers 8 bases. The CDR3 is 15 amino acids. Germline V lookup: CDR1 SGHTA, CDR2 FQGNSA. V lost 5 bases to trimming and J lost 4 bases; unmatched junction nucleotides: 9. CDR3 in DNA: TGTGCCAGCAGCCCGAGTGGACAGGGTAGAGAGACCCAGTACTTC. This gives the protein CASSPSGQGRETQYF.

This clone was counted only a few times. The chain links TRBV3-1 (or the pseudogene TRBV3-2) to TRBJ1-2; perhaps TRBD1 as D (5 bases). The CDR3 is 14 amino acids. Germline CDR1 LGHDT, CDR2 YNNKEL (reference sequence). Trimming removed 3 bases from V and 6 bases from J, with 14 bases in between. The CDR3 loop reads CASSHLGEGHGYTF. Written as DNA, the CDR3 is TGTGCCAGCAGCCACCTGGGGGAGGGCCATGGCTACACCTTC.

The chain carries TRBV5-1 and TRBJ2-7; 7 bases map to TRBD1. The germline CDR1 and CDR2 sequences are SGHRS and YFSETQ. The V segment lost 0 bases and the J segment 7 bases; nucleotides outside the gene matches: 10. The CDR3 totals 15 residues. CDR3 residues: CASSLEVGGSGEQYF. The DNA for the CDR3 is TGCGCCAGCAGCTTGGAGGTAGGGGGCTCGGGGGAGCAGTACTTC.

CDR3 sequence (DNA): TGTGCCAGCAGCACCCCCCGATGGTCCTACAATGAGCAGTTCTTC. Protein sequence: CASSTPRWSYNEQFF. The chain links TRBV7-4 to TRBJ2-1; D remains unclear. The germline V gene has CDR1 SGHVT and CDR2 SQSDAQ. This CDR3 spans 15 amino acids. V was shortened by 5 bases and J by 1 base, with 12 bases between the two germline ends.

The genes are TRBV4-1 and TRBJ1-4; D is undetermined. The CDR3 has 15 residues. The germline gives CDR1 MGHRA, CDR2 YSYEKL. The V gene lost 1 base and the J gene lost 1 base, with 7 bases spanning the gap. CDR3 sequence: CASSQVAGTNEKLFF. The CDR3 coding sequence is TGCGCCAGCAGCCAAGTTGCAGGAACTAATGAAAAACTGTTTTTT.

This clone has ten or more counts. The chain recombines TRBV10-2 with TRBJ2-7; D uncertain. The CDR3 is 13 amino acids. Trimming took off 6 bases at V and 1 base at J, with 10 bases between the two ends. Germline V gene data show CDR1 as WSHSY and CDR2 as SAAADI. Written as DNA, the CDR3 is TGCGCCAGCAGCCTAGGCCATTCCTACGAGCAGTACTTC. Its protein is CASSLGHSYEQYF.

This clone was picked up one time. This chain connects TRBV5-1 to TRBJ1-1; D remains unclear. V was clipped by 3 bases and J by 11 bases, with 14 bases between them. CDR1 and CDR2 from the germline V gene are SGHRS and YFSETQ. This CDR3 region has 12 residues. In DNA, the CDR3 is TGCGCCAGCAGCTCCGGAGATATGAGGGCTTTCTTT. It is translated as CASSSGDMRAFF. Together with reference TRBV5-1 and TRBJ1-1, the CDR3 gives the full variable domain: KAGVTQTPRYLIKTRGQQVTLSCSPISGHRSVSWYQQTPGQGLQFLFEYFSETQRNKGNFPGRFSGRQFSNSRSEMNVSTLELGDSALYLCASSSGDMRAFFGQGTRLTVV.

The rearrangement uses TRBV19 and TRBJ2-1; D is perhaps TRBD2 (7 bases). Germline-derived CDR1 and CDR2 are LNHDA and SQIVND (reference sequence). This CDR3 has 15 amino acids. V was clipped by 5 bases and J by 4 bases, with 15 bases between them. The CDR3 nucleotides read TGTGCCAGTAGTCCCGGGGGGCTCCGATACAATGAGCAGTTCTTC. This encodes CASSPGGLRYNEQFF.

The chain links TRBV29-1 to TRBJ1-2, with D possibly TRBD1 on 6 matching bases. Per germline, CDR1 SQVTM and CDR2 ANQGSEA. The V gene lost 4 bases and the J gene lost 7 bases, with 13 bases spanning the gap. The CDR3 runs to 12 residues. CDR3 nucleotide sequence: TGCAGCGTTGTGATTCGGGGGCTTGGCTACACCTTC. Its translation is CSVVIRGLGYTF.

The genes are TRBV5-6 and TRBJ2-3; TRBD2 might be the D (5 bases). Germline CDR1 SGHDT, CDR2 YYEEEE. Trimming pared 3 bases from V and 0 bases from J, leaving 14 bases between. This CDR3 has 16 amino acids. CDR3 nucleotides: TGTGCCAGCAGCTCCCTAGAAGGACTTAGCACAGATACGCAGTATTTT. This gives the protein CASSSLEGLSTDTQYF.

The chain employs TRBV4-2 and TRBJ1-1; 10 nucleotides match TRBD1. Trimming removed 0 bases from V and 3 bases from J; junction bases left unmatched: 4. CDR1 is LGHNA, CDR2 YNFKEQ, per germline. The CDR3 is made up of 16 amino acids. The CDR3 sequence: CASSQDLTGGYTEAFF. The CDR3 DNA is TGTGCCAGCAGCCAAGATCTGACAGGGGGCTACACTGAAGCTTTCTTT.

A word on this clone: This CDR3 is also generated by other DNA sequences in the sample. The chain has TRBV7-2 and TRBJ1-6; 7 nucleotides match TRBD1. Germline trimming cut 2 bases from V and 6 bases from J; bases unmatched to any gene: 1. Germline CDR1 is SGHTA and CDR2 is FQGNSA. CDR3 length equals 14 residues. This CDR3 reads CASSLRDSNSPLHF. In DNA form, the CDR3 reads TGTGCCAGCAGCTTAAGGGACAGTAATTCACCCCTCCACTTT.

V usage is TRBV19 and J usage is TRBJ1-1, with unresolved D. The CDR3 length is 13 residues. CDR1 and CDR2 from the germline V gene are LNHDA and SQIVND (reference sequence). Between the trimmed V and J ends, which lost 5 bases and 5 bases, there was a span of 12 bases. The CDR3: CASSPTRDTEAFF. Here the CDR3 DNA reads TGTGCCAGTAGTCCTACTAGGGATACTGAAGCTTTCTTT.